This TCR beta chain was obtained from a study of blood T cells in healthy people across ages. The CDR3 loop spans 10 amino acids. Trimming took 6 bases from V and 8 from J, leaving 7 bases between them. Study-wide points: Both higher diversity and more naive CD4+ cells marked long-lived donors when set against aged donors.

A second PCR, run for roughly 7 to 11 cycles, used a sample-barcoded 5' primer plus a J-beta primer mix. MiXCR, applied by TCRdb to the 5' RACE reads, yields one record per CDR3 protein. The table records more than 750,000 distinct CDR3 sequences, just under 30% of them present only once. This clonotype was detected a few times. Its antigen is as yet unknown. These data were also reused for a study on T cells of mothers and their children. That study adds: Per mother, over 9.5 million TCR beta CDR3 reads were obtained; per child, roughly 2.9 million. It was related mother-child pairs that showed slightly higher overlap than unrelated pairs, without reaching significance. No T cell clones of persistent microchimeric origin were detected.

The specimen was blood. The sequence was obtained from a woman aged 40 to 50 in good health. The rearrangement uses TRBV12-3 or TRBV12-4 and TRBJ1-2; no firm D call. The CDR3, as DNA: TGTGCCAGCAGGGGCGTGGGCTACACCTTC. This codes for CASRGVGYTF.